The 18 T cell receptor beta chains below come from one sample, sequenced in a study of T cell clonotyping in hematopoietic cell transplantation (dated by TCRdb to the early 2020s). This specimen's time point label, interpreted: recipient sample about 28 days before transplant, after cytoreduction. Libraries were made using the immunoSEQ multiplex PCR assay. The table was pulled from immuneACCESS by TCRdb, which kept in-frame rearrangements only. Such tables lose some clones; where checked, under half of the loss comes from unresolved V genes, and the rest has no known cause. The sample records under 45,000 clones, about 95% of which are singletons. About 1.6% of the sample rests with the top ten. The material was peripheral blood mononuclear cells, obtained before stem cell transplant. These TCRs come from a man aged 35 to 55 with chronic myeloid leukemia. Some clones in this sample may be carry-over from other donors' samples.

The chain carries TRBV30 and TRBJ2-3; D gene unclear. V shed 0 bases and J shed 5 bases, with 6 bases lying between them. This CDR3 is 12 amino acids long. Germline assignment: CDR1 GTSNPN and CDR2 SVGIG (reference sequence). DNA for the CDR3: TGTGCCTGGAGTGTACTGGGAGATACGCAGTATTTT. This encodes CAWSVLGDTQYF.

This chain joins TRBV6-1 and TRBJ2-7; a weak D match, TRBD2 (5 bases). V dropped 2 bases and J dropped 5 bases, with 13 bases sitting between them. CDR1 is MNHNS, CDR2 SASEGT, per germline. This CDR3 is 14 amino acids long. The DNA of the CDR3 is TGTGCCAGCAGTGAACGGTGGGAGCGGCACGAGCAGTACTTC. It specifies CASSERWERHEQYF.

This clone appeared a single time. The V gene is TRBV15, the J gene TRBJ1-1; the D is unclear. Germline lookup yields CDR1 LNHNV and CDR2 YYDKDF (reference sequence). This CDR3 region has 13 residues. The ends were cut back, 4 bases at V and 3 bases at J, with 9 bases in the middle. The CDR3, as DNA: TGTGCCACCAGCATCTTATTCGACACTGAAGCTTTCTTT. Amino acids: CATSILFDTEAFF.

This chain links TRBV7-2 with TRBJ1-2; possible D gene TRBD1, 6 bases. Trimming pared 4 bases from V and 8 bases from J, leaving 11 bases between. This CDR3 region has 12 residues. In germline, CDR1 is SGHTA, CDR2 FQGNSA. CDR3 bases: TGTGCCAGCAGCTCCTTCCAGGGGGGCTACACCTTC. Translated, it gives CASSSFQGGYTF.

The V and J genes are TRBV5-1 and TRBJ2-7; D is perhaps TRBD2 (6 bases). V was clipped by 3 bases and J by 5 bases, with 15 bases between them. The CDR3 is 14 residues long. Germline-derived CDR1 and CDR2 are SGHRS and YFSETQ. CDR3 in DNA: TGCGCCAGCAGCTCGGGAGCCGTTTTCCACGAGCAGTACTTC. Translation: CASSSGAVFHEQYF.

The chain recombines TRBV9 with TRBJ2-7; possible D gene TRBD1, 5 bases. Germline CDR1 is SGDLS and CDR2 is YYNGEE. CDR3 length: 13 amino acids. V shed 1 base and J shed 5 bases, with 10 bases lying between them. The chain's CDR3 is CASSVRQIDEQYF. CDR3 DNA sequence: TGTGCCAGCAGCGTAAGACAGATCGACGAGCAGTACTTC.

The CDR3 loop is CASSPPGQSYEQYF. The CDR3 DNA follows: TGTGCCAGCAGCCCTCCGGGACAGTCCTACGAGCAGTACTTC. V and J are TRBV5-4 and TRBJ2-7; 7 nucleotides align to TRBD1. CDR1 SGHNT and CDR2 YYREEE come from the germline V gene (reference sequence). The ends lost 4 bases at V and 1 base at J; junction bases unmatched: 5. CDR3 length: 14 residues.

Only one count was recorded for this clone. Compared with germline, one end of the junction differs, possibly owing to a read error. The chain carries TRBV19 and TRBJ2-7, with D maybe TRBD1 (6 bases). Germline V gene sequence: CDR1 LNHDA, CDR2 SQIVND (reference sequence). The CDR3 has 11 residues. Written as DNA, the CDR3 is TGTGCCACCGGACAGTTCTACGAGCAGTACTTT. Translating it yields CATGQFYEQYF.

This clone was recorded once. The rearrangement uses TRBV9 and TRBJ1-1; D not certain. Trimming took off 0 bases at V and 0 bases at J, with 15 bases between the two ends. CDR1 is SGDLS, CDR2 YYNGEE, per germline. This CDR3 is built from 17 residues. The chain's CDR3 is CASSVALTRSMNTEAFF. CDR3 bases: TGTGCCAGCAGCGTAGCTCTTACAAGGTCCATGAACACTGAAGCTTTCTTT.

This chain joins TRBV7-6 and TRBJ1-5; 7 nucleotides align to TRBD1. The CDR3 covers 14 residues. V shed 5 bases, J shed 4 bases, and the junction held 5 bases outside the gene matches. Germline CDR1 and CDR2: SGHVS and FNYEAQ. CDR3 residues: CASSQTGLNQPQHF. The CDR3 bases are TGTGCCAGCAGCCAGACAGGGCTTAATCAGCCCCAGCATTTT.

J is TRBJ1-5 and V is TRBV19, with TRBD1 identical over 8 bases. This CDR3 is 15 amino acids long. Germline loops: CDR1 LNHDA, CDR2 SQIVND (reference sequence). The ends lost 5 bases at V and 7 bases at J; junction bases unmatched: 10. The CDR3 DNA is TGTGCCAGTAGTCTCGGACAGGGACTTGGACAGCCCCAGCATTTT. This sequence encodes CASSLGQGLGQPQHF.

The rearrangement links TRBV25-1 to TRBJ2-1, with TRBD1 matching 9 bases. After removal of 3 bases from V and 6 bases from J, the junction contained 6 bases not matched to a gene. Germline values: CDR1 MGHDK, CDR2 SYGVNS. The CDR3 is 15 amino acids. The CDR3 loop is CASSDRDRVSNEQFF. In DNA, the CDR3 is TGTGCCAGCAGTGACCGGGACAGGGTGTCCAATGAGCAGTTCTTC.

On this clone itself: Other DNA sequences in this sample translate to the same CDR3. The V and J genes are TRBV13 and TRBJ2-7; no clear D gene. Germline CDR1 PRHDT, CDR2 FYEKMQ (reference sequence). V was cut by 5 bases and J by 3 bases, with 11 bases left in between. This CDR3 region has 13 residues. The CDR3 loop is CASSLNLFYEQYF. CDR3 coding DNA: TGTGCCAGCAGCCTCAACCTCTTCTACGAGCAGTACTTC.

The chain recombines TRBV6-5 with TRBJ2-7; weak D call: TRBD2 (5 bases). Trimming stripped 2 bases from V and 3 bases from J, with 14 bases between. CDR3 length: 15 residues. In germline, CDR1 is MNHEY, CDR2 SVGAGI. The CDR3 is CASSYDTGIHYEQYF. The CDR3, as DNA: TGTGCCAGCAGTTACGACACCGGGATCCACTACGAGCAGTACTTC.

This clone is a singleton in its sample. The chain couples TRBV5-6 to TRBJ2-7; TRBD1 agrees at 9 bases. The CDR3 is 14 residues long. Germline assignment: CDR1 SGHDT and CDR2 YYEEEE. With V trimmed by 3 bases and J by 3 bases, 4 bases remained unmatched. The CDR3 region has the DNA TGTGCCAGCAGCTCGGGACAGGGATTCTACGAGCAGTACTTC. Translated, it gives CASSSGQGFYEQYF.

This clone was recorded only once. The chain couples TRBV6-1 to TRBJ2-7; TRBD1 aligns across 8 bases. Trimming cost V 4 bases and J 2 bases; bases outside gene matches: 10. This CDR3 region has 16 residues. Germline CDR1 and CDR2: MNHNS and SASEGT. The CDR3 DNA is TGTGCCAGCAGTGGGCAGGGGGCCACCGCCCCCTACGAGCAGTACTTC. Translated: CASSGQGATAPYEQYF.

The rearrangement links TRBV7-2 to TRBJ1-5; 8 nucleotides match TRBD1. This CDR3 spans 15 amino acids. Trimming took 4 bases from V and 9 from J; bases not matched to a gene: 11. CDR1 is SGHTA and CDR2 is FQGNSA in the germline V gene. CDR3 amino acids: CASSSGQGTLSPQHF. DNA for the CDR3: TGTGCCAGCAGCTCCGGACAGGGTACCCTATCGCCCCAGCATTTT.

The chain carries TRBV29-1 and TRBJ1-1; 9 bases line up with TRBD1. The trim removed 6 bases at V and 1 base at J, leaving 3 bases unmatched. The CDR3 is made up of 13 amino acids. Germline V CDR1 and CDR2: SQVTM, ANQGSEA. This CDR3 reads CSVATGGNTEAFF. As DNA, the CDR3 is TGCAGCGTGGCGACAGGGGGGAACACTGAAGCTTTCTTT.